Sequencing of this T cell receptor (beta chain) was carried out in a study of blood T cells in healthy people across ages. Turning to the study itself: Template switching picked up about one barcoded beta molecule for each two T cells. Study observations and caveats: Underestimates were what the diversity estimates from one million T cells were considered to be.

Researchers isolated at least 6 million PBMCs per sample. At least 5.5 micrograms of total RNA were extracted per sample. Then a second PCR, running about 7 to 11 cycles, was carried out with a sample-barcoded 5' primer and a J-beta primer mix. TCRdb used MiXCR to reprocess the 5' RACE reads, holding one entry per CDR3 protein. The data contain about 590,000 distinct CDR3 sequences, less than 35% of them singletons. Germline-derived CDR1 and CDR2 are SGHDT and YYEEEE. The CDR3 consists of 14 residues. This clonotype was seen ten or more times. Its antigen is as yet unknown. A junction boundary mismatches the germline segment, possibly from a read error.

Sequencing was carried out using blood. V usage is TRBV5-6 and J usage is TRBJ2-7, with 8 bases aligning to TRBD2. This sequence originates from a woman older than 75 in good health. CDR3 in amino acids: CASSPGTSSYEQYF. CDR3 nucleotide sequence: TGCGCCAGCAGCCCAGGGACTAGCTCCTACGAGCAGTACTTC. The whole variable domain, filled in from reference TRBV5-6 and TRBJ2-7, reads DAGVTQSPTHLIKTRGQQVTLRCSPKSGHDTVSWYQQALGQGPQFIFQYYEEEERQRGNFPDRFSGHQFPNYSSELNVNALLLGDSALYLCASSPGTSSYEQYFGPGTRLTVT.